This passage covers 29 T cell receptor beta chains from one sample sequenced in a study of T cell responses to AZD1222 COVID-19 vaccine. Profiling relied on immunoSEQ multiplex PCR, and the TCRdb table lists in-frame clones only, not all of them. The sample lists 150,000 or so clones, 90% to 95% occurring once. Sequences were derived from peripheral blood, sampled on day 0 of AZD1222 vaccination. The source is an adult in good health.

The CDR3 DNA sequence: TGTGCCAGCGGGAGGACAGGGAGAGGTAACTATGGCTACACCTTC. Translation gives CASGRTGRGNYGYTF. V and J are TRBV2 and TRBJ1-2, with 8 bases that match TRBD1. Per germline, CDR1 SNHLY and CDR2 FYNNEI. The CDR3 contains 15 residues. Trimming at V came to 8 bases and at J to 1 base, leaving 9 bases not matched to a gene.

The rearrangement joins TRBV2 to TRBJ1-5; TRBD1 might be the D (5 bases). Germline-derived CDR1 and CDR2 are SNHLY and FYNNEI. This CDR3 contains 14 residues. Trimming took off 2 bases at V and 6 bases at J, with 11 bases between the two ends. CDR3 protein: CASSETQGGQPQHF. CDR3 bases: TGTGCCAGCAGTGAAACGCAGGGAGGTCAGCCCCAGCATTTT.

The CDR3 bases are TGCGCCAGCAGCCAAGAAGGGACAGCGAAAAACACCATATATTTT. The encoded protein is CASSQEGTAKNTIYF. The chain links TRBV4-1 to TRBJ1-3, with 7 bases that match TRBD1. The ends lost 0 bases at V and 6 bases at J; junction bases unmatched: 5. CDR1 and CDR2 from the germline V gene are MGHRA and YSYEKL. The CDR3 consists of 15 residues.

The count of this clone is one. The chain employs TRBV12-3 or TRBV12-4 and TRBJ1-5, with 7 bases identical to TRBD1. V was pared by 7 bases and J by 6 bases, with 3 bases of the junction left unmatched. CDR3 length: 12 amino acids. CDR3 in amino acids: CASTEGAQPQHF. CDR3 coding DNA: TGTGCCAGCACCGAGGGGGCTCAGCCCCAGCATTTT.

The table lists this clone with a count of one. This rearrangement joins TRBV4-1 to TRBJ1-1, with unresolved D. CDR1 is MGHRA, CDR2 YSYEKL, per germline. Trimming left V 6 bases short and J 1 base short, with 21 bases between. The CDR3 is made up of 17 amino acids. In nucleotides, the CDR3 is TGCGCCAGCAGTCTTCCTCCCTACCGGACCGCGAACACTGAAGCTTTCTTT. Amino acid sequence: CASSLPPYRTANTEAFF.

The chain carries TRBV5-4 and TRBJ1-1; D possibly corresponds to TRBD1 (6 bases). The V end lost 0 bases, the J end lost 1 base, and 10 bases lay between the germline ends. This CDR3 has 15 residues. The germline gives CDR1 SGHNT, CDR2 YYREEE (reference sequence). CDR3 coding DNA: TGTGCCAGCAGCTTGGTAACAGGGAGGAACACTGAAGCTTTCTTT. Amino acid sequence: CASSLVTGRNTEAFF.

This chain uses TRBV3-1 (or the pseudogene TRBV3-2) with TRBJ1-1; D is ambiguous. Germline-derived CDR1 and CDR2 are LGHDT and YNNKEL (reference sequence). V was trimmed by 1 base and J by 3 bases, leaving 3 bases between them. The CDR3 consists of 12 residues. The CDR3: CASSQGYTEAFF. DNA of the CDR3: TGTGCCAGCAGCCAAGGATACACTGAAGCTTTCTTT.

This rearrangement joins TRBV6-5 to TRBJ1-1; 7 bases are shared with TRBD1. This CDR3 has 13 amino acids. Trimming took 9 bases from V and 1 from J; bases not matched to a gene: 5. Germline V CDR1 and CDR2: MNHEY, SVGAGI. Written as DNA, the CDR3 is TGTGCCAGTCTGACAGGGAAGAACACTGAAGCTTTCTTT. The encoded protein is CASLTGKNTEAFF.

This rearrangement joins TRBV6-5 to TRBJ1-5, with a weak D call TRBD1 (6 bases). The V gene lost 4 bases and the J gene lost 5 bases, with 15 bases spanning the gap. Germline lookup yields CDR1 MNHEY and CDR2 SVGAGI. The CDR3 totals 15 residues. CDR3 nucleotide sequence: TGTGCCAGCAGTTTTGAAAGGGGGGGGGATCAGCCCCAGCATTTT. Its translation: CASSFERGGDQPQHF.

V is TRBV30 and J is TRBJ1-3, with 10 nucleotides matching TRBD1. The CDR3 contains 15 residues. Germline V gene data show CDR1 as GTSNPN and CDR2 as SVGIG (reference sequence). The V segment lost 1 base and the J segment 4 bases; nucleotides outside the gene matches: 4. The CDR3 sequence: CAWSGGQGNGNTIYF. CDR3 DNA sequence: TGTGCCTGGAGTGGGGGACAGGGGAACGGAAACACCATATATTTT.

The genes are TRBV5-1 and TRBJ1-1; 8 positions match TRBD1. V lost 0 bases to trimming and J lost 10 bases; unmatched junction nucleotides: 11. The germline V gene encodes CDR1 SGHRS and CDR2 YFSETQ. The CDR3 totals 15 residues. CDR3 sequence: CASSLAAGGSGGAFF. CDR3 DNA: TGCGCCAGCAGCTTGGCCGCAGGGGGCTCAGGGGGAGCTTTCTTT.

The rearrangement uses TRBV5-1 and TRBJ1-6; a weak D match, TRBD1 (5 bases). This CDR3 has 17 residues. V was clipped by 0 bases and J by 7 bases, with 17 bases between them. Germline V lookup: CDR1 SGHRS, CDR2 YFSETQ. CDR3 sequence: CASSLDPGAGGNSPLHF. In nucleotides, the CDR3 is TGCGCCAGCAGCTTGGACCCCGGAGCTGGGGGGAATTCACCCCTCCACTTT.

The chain joins TRBV5-6 to TRBJ1-2; TRBD1 aligns across 8 bases. The CDR3 is 15 residues long. V was clipped by 1 base and J by 7 bases; unmatched bases: 9. Germline CDR1 is SGHDT and CDR2 is YYEEEE. The CDR3 nucleotides read TGTGCCAGCAGCTTGCTTCAGGGGGCTGGTGGTGGCTACACCTTC. Its protein is CASSLLQGAGGGYTF.

CDR3 DNA sequence: TGTGCCAGCAGCAAAAGGGGCGGACAGAAAACAGATACGCAGTATTTT. The encoded protein is CASSKRGGQKTDTQYF. V is TRBV21-1 and J is TRBJ2-3; the table gives TRBD1 as D, unverified against the DNA. TRBV21-1 is noted as a pseudogene. The CDR3 is made up of 16 amino acids.

This chain links TRBV4-1 with TRBJ1-2; D unclear. Trimming took off 4 bases at V and 1 base at J, with 22 bases between the two ends. Germline V gives CDR1 MGHRA, CDR2 YSYEKL. The CDR3 extends over 18 amino acids. CDR3 DNA sequence: TGCGCCAGCAGCCGCGCCACCGATACCCGGACGGATAACTATGGCTACACCTTC. Encoded protein: CASSRATDTRTDNYGYTF.

To note about this clone: The sample holds other DNA sequences that translate to the same CDR3. The chain recombines TRBV10-3 with TRBJ1-1, with TRBD1 as a possible D gene (5 bases). The CDR3 sequence is 13 residues long. The germline V gene encodes CDR1 ENHRY and CDR2 SYGVKD. V was clipped by 5 bases and J by 2 bases, with 9 bases between them. The CDR3 DNA sequence: TGTGCCATCAGTCGAACAGGAAACACTGAAGCTTTCTTT. It is translated as CAISRTGNTEAFF.

The CDR3: CSVGLPGGQPQHF. CDR3 bases: TGCAGCGTTGGGCTCCCCGGTGGTCAGCCCCAGCATTTT. This chain links TRBV29-1 with TRBJ1-5, with D unresolved. The CDR3 runs 13 residues. V was cut by 4 bases and J by 6 bases, with 13 bases left in between. The germline V gene has CDR1 SQVTM and CDR2 ANQGSEA.

Details on this clone: Mismatch with germline at one junction end may stem from a read error. The V call is TRBV5-1, the J call TRBJ1-1; D unclear. This CDR3 is built from 13 residues. From germline, CDR1 is SGHRS and CDR2 YFSETQ. CDR3 protein: CASRLGGTPEAFF. CDR3 bases: TGCGCCAGCAGGTTGGGCGGAACACCCGAAGCTTTCTTT.

The chain joins TRBV6-1 to TRBJ2-1; tentatively, D is TRBD2 (5 bases). Looked up from germline, CDR1 is MNHNS and CDR2 is SASEGT. This CDR3 is built from 16 residues. V dropped 5 bases and J dropped 0 bases, with 14 bases sitting between them. The CDR3, as DNA: TGTGCCAGCAGTAAAGGATGGGAGAGCTCCTACAATGAGCAGTTCTTC. Protein product: CASSKGWESSYNEQFF.

Only a few counts were recorded for this clone. The chain carries TRBV6-1 and TRBJ1-2; D ambiguous. Trimming stripped 2 bases from V and 5 bases from J, with 9 bases between. The CDR3 has 13 residues. CDR1 is MNHNS and CDR2 is SASEGT in the germline V gene. CDR3 sequence reads: CASSESREYGYTF. CDR3 nucleotides: TGTGCCAGCAGTGAAAGTCGGGAGTATGGCTACACCTTC.

The CDR3 sequence: CASSLTLSSYNSPLHF. The CDR3, as DNA: TGCGCCAGCAGCCTAACATTAAGCTCCTATAATTCACCCCTCCACTTT. V is TRBV4-1 and J is TRBJ1-6; D gene unclear. Germline CDR1 is MGHRA and CDR2 is YSYEKL. The CDR3 is 16 residues long. Trimming pared 4 bases from V and 0 bases from J, leaving 10 bases between.

This rearrangement joins TRBV7-5 to TRBJ2-7; the table's D call, TRBD2, was not checked against the DNA. TRBV7-5 is designated a pseudogene. The CDR3 is 16 amino acids. CDR3 sequence: CARSLPSGDPTYEQYF. CDR3 DNA: TGTGCCAGAAGCTTACCTAGCGGAGACCCTACCTACGAGCAGTACTTC.

The genes are TRBV21-1 and TRBJ1-4. TRBV21-1 is termed a pseudogene. The CDR3 is made up of 13 amino acids. DNA for the CDR3: TGTGCCAGCAGCAAAACGGCAAATGAAAAACTGTTTTTT. Translating gives CASSKTANEKLFF.

CDR3 sequence reads: CASSRGYDGYTF. The CDR3 coding sequence is TGTGCCAGCAGTCGGGGTTACGATGGCTACACCTTC. This chain uses TRBV6-5 with TRBJ1-2; no clear D. V was trimmed by 5 bases and J by 6 bases, leaving 10 bases between them. CDR3 size: 12 residues. Per the germline V gene, CDR1 is MNHEY and CDR2 is SVGAGI.

The rearrangement joins TRBV4-1 to TRBJ2-5; 7 nucleotides match TRBD1. The CDR3 is made up of 16 amino acids. The trim removed 3 bases at V and 4 bases at J, leaving 11 bases unmatched. CDR1 is MGHRA and CDR2 is YSYEKL in the germline V gene. CDR3 sequence reads: CASSQRPGQSRETQYF. The DNA of the CDR3 is TGCGCCAGCAGCCAGCGACCGGGACAGAGCAGAGAGACCCAGTACTTC.

The chain links TRBV30 to TRBJ1-2; D might be TRBD1 (5 bases). The V end lost 5 bases, the J end lost 8 bases, and 24 bases lay between the germline ends. Looked up from germline, CDR1 is GTSNPN and CDR2 is SVGIG (reference sequence). The CDR3 is made up of 15 amino acids. CDR3 protein: CAWESDKRGFRGYTF. The CDR3 nucleotides read TGTGCCTGGGAATCTGATAAAAGGGGATTCAGGGGCTACACCTTC.

The chain joins TRBV5-1 to TRBJ2-1, with TRBD2 identical over 16 bases. Per germline, CDR1 SGHRS and CDR2 YFSETQ. V was clipped by 3 bases and J by 0 bases; unmatched bases: 9. The CDR3 is 20 residues long. CDR3 nucleotide sequence: TGCGCCAGCAGCTCTAAGGGACTAGCGGGGGGGACGAGCTCCTACAATGAGCAGTTCTTC. Translated, it gives CASSSKGLAGGTSSYNEQFF.

The sample holds a few counts of this clone. V is TRBV27 and J is TRBJ1-1, with TRBD1 matching over 8 bases. V shed 6 bases, J shed 5 bases, and the junction held 8 bases outside the gene matches. Germline CDR1 is MNHEY and CDR2 is SMNVEV (reference sequence). This CDR3 is built from 14 residues. The CDR3 reads CASSLGQGRTEAFF. CDR3 coding DNA: TGTGCCAGCAGCCTCGGACAGGGCAGGACTGAAGCTTTCTTT.

The chain recombines TRBV4-3 with TRBJ2-2, with a tentative D call TRBD1 (6 bases). Germline CDR1 is LGHNA and CDR2 is YSLEER. The CDR3 consists of 15 residues. Trimming left V 3 bases short and J 0 bases short, with 8 bases between. The CDR3 region is CASSHRTANTGELFF. The CDR3, as DNA: TGCGCCAGCAGCCACAGGACAGCGAACACCGGGGAGCTGTTTTTT.